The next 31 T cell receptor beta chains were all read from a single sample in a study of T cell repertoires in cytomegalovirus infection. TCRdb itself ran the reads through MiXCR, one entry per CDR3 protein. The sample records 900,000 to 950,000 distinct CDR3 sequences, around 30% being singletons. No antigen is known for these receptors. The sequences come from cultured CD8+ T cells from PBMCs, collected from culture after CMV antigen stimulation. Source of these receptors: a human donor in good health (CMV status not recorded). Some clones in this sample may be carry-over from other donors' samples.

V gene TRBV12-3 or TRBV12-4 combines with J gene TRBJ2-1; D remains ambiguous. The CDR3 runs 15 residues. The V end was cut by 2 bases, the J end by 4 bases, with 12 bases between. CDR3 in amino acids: CASSLRLKMYNEQFF. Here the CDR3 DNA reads TGTGCCAGCAGTTTACGCCTCAAGATGTACAATGAGCAGTTCTTC.

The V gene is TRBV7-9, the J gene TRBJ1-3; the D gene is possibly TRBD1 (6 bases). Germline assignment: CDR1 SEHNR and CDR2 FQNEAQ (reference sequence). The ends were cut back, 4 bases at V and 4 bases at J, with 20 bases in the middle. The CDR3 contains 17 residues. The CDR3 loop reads CASSSNSEQGFGNTIYF. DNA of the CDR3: TGTGCCAGCAGCTCCAATTCAGAACAGGGCTTCGGAAACACCATATATTTT.

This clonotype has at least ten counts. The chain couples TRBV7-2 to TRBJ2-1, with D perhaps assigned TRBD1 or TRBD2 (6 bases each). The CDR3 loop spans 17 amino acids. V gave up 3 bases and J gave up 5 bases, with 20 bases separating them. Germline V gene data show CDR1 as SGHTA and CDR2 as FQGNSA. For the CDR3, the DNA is TGTGCCAGCAGCTTCCCGCTTTCGTCGGGGGCAGACAATGAGCAGTTCTTC. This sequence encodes CASSFPLSSGADNEQFF. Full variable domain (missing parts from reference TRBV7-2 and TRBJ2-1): GAGVSQSPSNKVTEKGKDVELRCDPISGHTALYWYRQSLGQGLEFLIYFQGNSAPDKSGLPSDRFSAERTGGSVSTLTIQRTQQEDSAVYLCASSFPLSSGADNEQFFGPGTRLTVL.

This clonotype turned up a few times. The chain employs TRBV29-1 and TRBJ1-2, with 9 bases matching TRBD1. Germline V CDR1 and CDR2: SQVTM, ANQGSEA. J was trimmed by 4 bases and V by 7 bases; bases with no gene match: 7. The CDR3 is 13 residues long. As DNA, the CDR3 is TGCAGCGCTCCGGGACAGGGAGTCTATGGCTACACCTTC. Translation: CSAPGQGVYGYTF.

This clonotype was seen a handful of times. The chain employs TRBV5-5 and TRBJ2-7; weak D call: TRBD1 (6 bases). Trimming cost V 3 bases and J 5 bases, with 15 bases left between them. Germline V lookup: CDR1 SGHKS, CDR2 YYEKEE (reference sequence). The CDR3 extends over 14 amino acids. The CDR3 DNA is TGTGCCAGCAGCTCACAGGGTATTGGGAACGAGCAGTACGTC. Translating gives CASSSQGIGNEQYV.

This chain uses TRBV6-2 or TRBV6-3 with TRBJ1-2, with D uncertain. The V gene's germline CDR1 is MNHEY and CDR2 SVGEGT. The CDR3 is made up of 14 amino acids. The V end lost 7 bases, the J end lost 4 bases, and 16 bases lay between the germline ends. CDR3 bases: TGTGCCAGCACCCCCCCACAGACCACCTATGGCTACACCTTC. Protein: CASTPPQTTYGYTF.

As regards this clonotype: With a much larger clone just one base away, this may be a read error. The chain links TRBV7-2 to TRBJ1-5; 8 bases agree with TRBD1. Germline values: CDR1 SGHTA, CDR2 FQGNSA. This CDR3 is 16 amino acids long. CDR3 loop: CASSIARRDRNQPQHF. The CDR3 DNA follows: TGTGCCAGCAGCATAGCCCGCCGGGACAGGAATCAGCCCCAGCATTTT.

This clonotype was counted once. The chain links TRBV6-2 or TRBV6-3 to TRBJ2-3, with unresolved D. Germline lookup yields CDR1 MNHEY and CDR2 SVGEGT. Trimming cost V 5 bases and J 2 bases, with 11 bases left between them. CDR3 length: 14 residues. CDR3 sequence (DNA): TGTGCCAGCAGTGTTTCTGGTATCACAGATACGCAGTATTTT. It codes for CASSVSGITDTQYF.

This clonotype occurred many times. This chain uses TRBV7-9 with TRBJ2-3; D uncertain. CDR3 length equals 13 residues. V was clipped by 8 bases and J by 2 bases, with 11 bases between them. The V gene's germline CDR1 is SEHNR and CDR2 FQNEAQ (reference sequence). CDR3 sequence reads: CASLGHDTDTQYF. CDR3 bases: TGTGCCAGCCTGGGCCACGACACAGATACGCAGTATTTT.

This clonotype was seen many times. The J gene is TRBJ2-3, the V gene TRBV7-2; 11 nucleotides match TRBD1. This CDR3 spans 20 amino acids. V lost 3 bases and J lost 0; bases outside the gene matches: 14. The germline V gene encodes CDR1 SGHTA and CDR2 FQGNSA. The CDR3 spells CASSLIPTDRGLFSTDTQYF. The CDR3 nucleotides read TGTGCCAGCAGCTTGATCCCAACGGACAGGGGGCTTTTCAGCACAGATACGCAGTATTTT.

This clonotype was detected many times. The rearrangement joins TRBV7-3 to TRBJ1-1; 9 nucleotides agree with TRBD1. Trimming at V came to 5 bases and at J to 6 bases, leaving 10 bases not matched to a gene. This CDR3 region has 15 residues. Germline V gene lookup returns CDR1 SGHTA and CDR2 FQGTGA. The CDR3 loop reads CASSATGGLRPEAFF. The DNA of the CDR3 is TGTGCCAGCAGCGCCACAGGGGGCCTAAGGCCTGAAGCTTTCTTT.

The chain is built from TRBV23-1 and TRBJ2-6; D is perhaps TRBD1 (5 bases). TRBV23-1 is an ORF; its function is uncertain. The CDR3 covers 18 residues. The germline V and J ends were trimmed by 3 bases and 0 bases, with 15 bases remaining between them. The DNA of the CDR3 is TGCGCCAGCAGTCACCATAATAGACAGAACTCTGGGGCCAACGTCCTGACTTTC. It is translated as CASSHHNRQNSGANVLTF.

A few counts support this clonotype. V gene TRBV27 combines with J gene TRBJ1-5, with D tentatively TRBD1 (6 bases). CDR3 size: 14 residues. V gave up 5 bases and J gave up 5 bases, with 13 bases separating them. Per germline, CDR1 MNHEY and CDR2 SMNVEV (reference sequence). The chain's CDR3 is CASSQVGAHQPQHF. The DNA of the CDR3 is TGTGCCAGCAGTCAGGTGGGGGCCCATCAGCCCCAGCATTTT.

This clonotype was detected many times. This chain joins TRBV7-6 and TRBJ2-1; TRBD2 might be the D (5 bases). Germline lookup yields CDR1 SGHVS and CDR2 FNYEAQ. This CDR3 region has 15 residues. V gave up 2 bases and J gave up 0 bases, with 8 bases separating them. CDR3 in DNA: TGTGCCAGCAGCTTACCGGGATCCTCCTACAATGAGCAGTTCTTC. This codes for CASSLPGSSYNEQFF.

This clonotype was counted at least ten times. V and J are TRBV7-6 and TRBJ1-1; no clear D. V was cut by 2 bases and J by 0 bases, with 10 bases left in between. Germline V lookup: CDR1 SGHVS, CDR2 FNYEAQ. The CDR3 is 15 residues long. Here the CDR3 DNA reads TGTGCCAGCAGCTTAACGGCTAATTTGAACACTGAAGCTTTCTTT. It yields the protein CASSLTANLNTEAFF.

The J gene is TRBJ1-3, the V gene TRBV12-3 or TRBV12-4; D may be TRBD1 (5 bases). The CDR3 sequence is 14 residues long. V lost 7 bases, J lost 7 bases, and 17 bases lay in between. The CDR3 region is CASTNLGGGNTIYF. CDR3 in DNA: TGTGCCAGCACCAATCTTGGGGGGGGGAACACCATATATTTT.

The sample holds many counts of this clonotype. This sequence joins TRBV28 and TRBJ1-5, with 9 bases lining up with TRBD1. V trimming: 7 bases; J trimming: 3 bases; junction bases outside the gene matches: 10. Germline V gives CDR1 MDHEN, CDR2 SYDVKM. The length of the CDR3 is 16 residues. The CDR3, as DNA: TGTGCCAGCACATCCGGGACAGGGTGGGCCAATCAGCCCCAGCATTTT. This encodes CASTSGTGWANQPQHF.

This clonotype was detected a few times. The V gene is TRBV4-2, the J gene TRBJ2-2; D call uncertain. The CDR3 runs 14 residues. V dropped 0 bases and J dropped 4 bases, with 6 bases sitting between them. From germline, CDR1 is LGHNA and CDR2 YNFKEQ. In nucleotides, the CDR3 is TGTGCCAGCAGCCAAGAAAGTGGCACCGGGGAGCTGTTTTTT. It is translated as CASSQESGTGELFF.

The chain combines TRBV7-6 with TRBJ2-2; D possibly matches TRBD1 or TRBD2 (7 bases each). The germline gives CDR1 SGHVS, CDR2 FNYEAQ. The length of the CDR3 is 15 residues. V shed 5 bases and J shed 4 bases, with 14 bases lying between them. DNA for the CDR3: TGTGCCAGCAGCACACGGGGGGACAGCACCGGGGAGCTGTTTTTT. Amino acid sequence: CASSTRGDSTGELFF. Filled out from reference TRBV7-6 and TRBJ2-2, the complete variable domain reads GAGVSQSPRYKVTKRGQDVALRCDPISGHVSLYWYRQALGQGPEFLTYFNYEAQQDKSGLPNDRFSAERPEGSISTLTIQRTEQRDSAMYRCASSTRGDSTGELFFGEGSRLTVL.

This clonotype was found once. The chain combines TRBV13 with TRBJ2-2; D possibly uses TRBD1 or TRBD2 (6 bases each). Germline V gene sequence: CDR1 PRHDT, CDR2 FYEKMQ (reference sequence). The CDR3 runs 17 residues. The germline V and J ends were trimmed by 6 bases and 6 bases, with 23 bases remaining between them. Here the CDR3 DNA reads TGTGCCAGCAGACCTACTGGTGAACAGGGAGGTCCCGGGGAGCTGTTTTTT. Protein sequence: CASRPTGEQGGPGELFF.

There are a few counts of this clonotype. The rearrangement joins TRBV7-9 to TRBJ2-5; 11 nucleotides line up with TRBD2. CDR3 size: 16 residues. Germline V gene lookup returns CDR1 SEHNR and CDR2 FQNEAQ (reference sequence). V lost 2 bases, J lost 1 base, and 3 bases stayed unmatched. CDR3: CASSLILAGGQETQYF. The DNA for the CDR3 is TGTGCCAGCAGCTTAATCCTAGCGGGGGGCCAAGAGACCCAGTACTTC.

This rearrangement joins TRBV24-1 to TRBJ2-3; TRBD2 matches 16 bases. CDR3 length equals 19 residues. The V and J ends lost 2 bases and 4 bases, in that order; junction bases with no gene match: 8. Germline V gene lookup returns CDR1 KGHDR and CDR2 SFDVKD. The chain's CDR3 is CATSDSGTSGGAVADTQYF. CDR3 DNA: TGTGCCACCAGTGATTCCGGGACTAGCGGGGGGGCCGTGGCAGATACGCAGTATTTT.

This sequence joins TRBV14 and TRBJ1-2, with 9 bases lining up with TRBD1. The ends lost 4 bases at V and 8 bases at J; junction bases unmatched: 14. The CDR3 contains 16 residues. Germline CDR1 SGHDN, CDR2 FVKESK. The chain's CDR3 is CASSRIMTGGPLGYTF. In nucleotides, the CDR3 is TGTGCCAGCAGCCGCATTATGACAGGGGGACCATTGGGCTACACCTTC.

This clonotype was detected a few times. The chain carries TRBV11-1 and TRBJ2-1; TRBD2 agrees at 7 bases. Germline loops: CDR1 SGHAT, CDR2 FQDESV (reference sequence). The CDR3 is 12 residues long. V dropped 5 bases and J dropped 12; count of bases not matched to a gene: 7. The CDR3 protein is CASSQGLSPQFF. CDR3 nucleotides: TGTGCCAGCAGCCAGGGACTATCTCCGCAGTTCTTC.

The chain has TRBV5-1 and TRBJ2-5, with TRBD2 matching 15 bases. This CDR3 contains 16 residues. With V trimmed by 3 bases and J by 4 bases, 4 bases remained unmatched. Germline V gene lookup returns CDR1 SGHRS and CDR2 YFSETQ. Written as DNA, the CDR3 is TGCGCCAGCAGCTACGGACTAGCGGGGGGGCCAGAGACCCAGTACTTC. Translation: CASSYGLAGGPETQYF. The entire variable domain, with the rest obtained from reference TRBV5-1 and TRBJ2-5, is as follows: KAGVTQTPRYLIKTRGQQVTLSCSPISGHRSVSWYQQTPGQGLQFLFEYFSETQRNKGNFPGRFSGRQFSNSRSEMNVSTLELGDSALYLCASSYGLAGGPETQYFGPGTRLLVL.

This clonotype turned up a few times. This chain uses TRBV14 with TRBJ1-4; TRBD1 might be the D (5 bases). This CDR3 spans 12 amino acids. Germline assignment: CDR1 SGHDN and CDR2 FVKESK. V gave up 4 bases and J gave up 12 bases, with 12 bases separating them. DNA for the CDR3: TGTGCCAGCAGCCCGGGGGGTTTGGAACTGTTTTTT. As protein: CASSPGGLELFF.

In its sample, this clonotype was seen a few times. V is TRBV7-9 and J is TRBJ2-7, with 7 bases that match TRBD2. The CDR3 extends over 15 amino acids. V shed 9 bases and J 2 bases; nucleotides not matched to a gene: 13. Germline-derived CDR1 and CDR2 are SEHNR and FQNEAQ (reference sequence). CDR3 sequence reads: CAREDQRGFTYEQYF. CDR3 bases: TGTGCCAGGGAGGATCAGCGGGGTTTTACCTACGAGCAGTACTTC.

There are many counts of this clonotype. The CDR3 is CASRWDRGIDEQFF. CDR3 bases: TGTGCCAGCAGATGGGACAGGGGGATTGATGAGCAGTTCTTC. J is TRBJ2-1 and V is TRBV7-9; 11 nucleotides align to TRBD1. This CDR3 spans 14 amino acids. Trimming at V came to 6 bases and at J to 8 bases, leaving 6 bases not matched to a gene. Germline CDR1 SEHNR, CDR2 FQNEAQ (reference sequence).

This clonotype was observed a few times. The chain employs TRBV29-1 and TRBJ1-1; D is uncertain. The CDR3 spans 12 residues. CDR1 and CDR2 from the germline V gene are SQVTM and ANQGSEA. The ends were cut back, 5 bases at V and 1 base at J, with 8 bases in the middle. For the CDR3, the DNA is TGCAGCGTTCTACTGGCGAACACTGAAGCTTTCTTT. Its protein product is CSVLLANTEAFF.

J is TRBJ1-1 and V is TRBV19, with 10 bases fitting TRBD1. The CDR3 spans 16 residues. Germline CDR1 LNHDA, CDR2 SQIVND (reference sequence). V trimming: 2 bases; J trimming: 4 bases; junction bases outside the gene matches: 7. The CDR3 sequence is CASSIPPGQGITEAFF. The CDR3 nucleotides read TGTGCCAGTAGTATACCTCCGGGACAGGGGATCACTGAAGCTTTCTTT. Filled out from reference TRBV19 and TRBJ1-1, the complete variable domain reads DGGITQSPKYLFRKEGQNVTLSCEQNLNHDAMYWYRQDPGQGLRLIYYSQIVNDFQKGDIAEGYSVSREKKESFPLTVTSAQKNPTAFYLCASSIPPGQGITEAFFGQGTRLTVV.

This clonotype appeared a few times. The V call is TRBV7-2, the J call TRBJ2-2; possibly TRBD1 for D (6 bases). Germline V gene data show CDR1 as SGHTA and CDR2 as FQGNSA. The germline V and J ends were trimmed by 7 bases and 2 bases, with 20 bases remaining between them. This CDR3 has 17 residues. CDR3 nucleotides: TGTGCCAGCAAAAAAGTCTGGGACACGGAAAACACCGGGGAGCTGTTTTTT. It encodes CASKKVWDTENTGELFF.